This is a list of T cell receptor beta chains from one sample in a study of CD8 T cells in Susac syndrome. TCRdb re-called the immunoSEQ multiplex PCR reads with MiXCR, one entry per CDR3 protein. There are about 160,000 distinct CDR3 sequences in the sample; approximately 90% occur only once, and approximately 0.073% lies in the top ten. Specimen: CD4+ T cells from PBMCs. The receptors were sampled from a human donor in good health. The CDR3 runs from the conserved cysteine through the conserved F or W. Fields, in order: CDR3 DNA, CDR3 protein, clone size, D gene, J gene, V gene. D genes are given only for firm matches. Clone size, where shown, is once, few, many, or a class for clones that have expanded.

TGCAGCGTTGTGGGGGATCGCACTGAAGCTTTCTTT | CSVVGDRTEAFF | few | - | TRBJ1-1 | TRBV29-1
TGCAGTGCTAGGGACTTCTCCTACGAGCAGTACTTC | CSARDFSYEQYF | once | - | TRBJ2-7 | TRBV20-1
TGCAGCGTTGATTCTAGAGCCTACACTGAAGCTTTCTTT | CSVDSRAYTEAFF | - | - | TRBJ1-1 | TRBV29-1
TGTGCCAGTAGTAAGGTCGAGGGCTCCTACGAGCAGTACTTC | CASSKVEGSYEQYF | - | - | TRBJ2-7 | TRBV19
TGTGCCAGCAGCACGCGCGACAGGGGTTGTATGGAGACCCAGTACTTC | CASSTRDRGCMETQYF | - | - | TRBJ2-5 | TRBV21-1
TGTGCCGGTAGTAGAAGTTCTAACACCGGGGAGCTGTTTTTT | CAGSRSSNTGELFF | - | - | TRBJ2-2 | TRBV30
TGTGCCAGCAGTTACTCGATGGGGGGAAACTATGGCTACACCTTC | CASSYSMGGNYGYTF | - | - | TRBJ1-2 | TRBV6-5
TGTGCCAGCAGTCGAAGTCGGGACAGCATAACTAATGAAAAACTGTTTTTT | CASSRSRDSITNEKLFF | - | TRBD1 | TRBJ1-4 | TRBV6-1
TGTGCCAGCTCACCTCCTAGCGGGAGGGGTAACAATGAGCAGTTCTTC | CASSPPSGRGNNEQFF | once | TRBD2 | TRBJ2-1 | TRBV18
TGTGCCATCAGTGAGACGAGGGAAAACACCATATATTTT | CAISETRENTIYF | - | - | TRBJ1-3 | TRBV10-3
TGTGCCAGTAGTCCTGGCGGACAGTCCTACAATGAGCAGTTCTTC | CASSPGGQSYNEQFF | - | - | TRBJ2-1 | TRBV19
TGCAGCGTTACAACTAGTCTTTTCTACGAGCAGTACTTC | CSVTTSLFYEQYF | - | - | TRBJ2-7 | TRBV29-1
TGTGCCAGCAGCTCTCAGGGGACGGTGGCGAACACTGAAGCTTTCTTT | CASSSQGTVANTEAFF | - | - | TRBJ1-1 | TRBV7-9
TGTGCCATCGGAAGCGGGAGTGGGGAGACCCAGTACTTC | CAIGSGSGETQYF | - | TRBD2 | TRBJ2-5 | TRBV2
TGCGCCAGCAGCTCGTCCCCACAGAAGGGGTACGAGCAGTACTTC | CASSSSPQKGYEQYF | few | - | TRBJ2-7 | TRBV5-1
TGTGCCAGCAGTATGACAGGACACTCTGGGGCCAACGTCCTGACTTTC | CASSMTGHSGANVLTF | - | - | TRBJ2-6 | TRBV25-1
TGTGCCAGCAGCTCCCCTACAGGGTATGAAAAACTGTTTTTT | CASSSPTGYEKLFF | - | - | TRBJ1-4 | TRBV7-8
TGCAGTGCACTGTCAACGGGAACTGAAGCTTTCTTT | CSALSTGTEAFF | - | - | TRBJ1-1 | TRBV20-1
TGTGCCAGCAGCTTATACAGGGGCGGCTACTATGGCTACACCTTC | CASSLYRGGYYGYTF | - | TRBD1 | TRBJ1-2 | TRBV7-2
TGTGCCAGCAGTTTGGGGGCCTCCCCCCCCACTGAAGCTTTCTTT | CASSLGASPPTEAFF | - | - | TRBJ1-1 | TRBV6-6
TGCAGTGCTCGGCCCGGGACACCCTACGAGCAGTACTTC | CSARPGTPYEQYF | few | - | TRBJ2-7 | TRBV20-1
TGTGCCAGCAGAGGTCCCACGAACACCGGGGAGCTGTTTTTT | CASRGPTNTGELFF | - | - | TRBJ2-2 | TRBV3-1
TGCGCCAGCAGCTCCATAGCGGGCCGAAGGGGGGGTGAGCAGTTCTTC | CASSSIAGRRGGEQFF | - | - | TRBJ2-1 | TRBV5-1
TGTGCCTGGAGTTGGGCAGGGAGGACTGAAGCTTTCTTT | CAWSWAGRTEAFF | - | - | TRBJ1-1 | TRBV30
TGTGCCAGCAGTCCTGACAGGAGGGTCGGGGAGCTGTTTTTT | CASSPDRRVGELFF | - | - | TRBJ2-2 | TRBV13
TGTGCCAGCAGAACTAGCGGGAGTACTGGTGAGCAGTTCTTC | CASRTSGSTGEQFF | - | TRBD2 | TRBJ2-1 | TRBV6-2/TRBV6-3
TGTGCCAGCAGCCTACGGGCGGGACTAGGGACCGGGGAGCTGTTTTTT | CASSLRAGLGTGELFF | - | TRBD2 | TRBJ2-2 | TRBV7-2